Presented here are 13 T cell receptor beta chains from one specimen sequenced in a study. TCRdb itself ran the RT-PCR reads through MiXCR, one entry per CDR3 protein. The profile covers under 8,000 distinct CDR3 sequences, with approximately 90% appearing a single time and approximately 8% taken by the ten largest. The sequenced material came from memory CD4+ T cells from blood. The receptors were gathered from a female donor in good health, serving as a healthy control.

A word on this clonotype: This beta chain is a stray read from a library made for alpha chains; its abundance is not meaningful. The chain couples TRBV6-4 to TRBJ1-6; the D is unclear. V was trimmed by 5 bases and J by 5 bases, leaving 10 bases between them. The CDR3 runs to 14 residues. Looked up from germline, CDR1 is MRHNA and CDR2 is SNTAGT. The CDR3 is CASSFRENNSPLHF. CDR3 bases: TGTGCCAGCAGTTTCCGGGAGAATAATTCACCCCTCCACTTT.

As concerns this clonotype: Being off target in a library aimed at alpha chains, this beta chain has a size of little meaning. J is TRBJ2-3 and V is TRBV11-2; no reliable D call. Germline V lookup: CDR1 SGHAT, CDR2 FQNNGV. The CDR3 loop spans 13 amino acids. V was shortened by 1 base and J by 4 bases, with 6 bases between the two germline ends. The CDR3 here is CASSLGGADTQYF. Here the CDR3 DNA reads TGTGCCAGCAGCTTAGGAGGTGCAGATACGCAGTATTTT.

Details on this clonotype: This beta chain represents an off-target read in a library built for alpha chains; its size is of limited meaning. The genes are TRBV11-1 and TRBJ2-1; 8 positions agree with TRBD2. The CDR3 extends over 16 amino acids. Losses at the gene ends were 5 bases for V and 4 bases for J; bases not matched to a gene: 10. Germline lookup yields CDR1 SGHAT and CDR2 FQDESV (reference sequence). Here the CDR3 reads CASSGFSGISYNEQFF. In DNA, the CDR3 is TGTGCCAGCAGCGGGTTTAGCGGGATATCATACAATGAGCAGTTCTTC.

In regard to this clonotype: A library prepared for alpha chains yielded this beta chain as an off-target read; its size is of little meaning. This chain links TRBV5-1 with TRBJ1-1, with D unresolved. The CDR3 sequence is 14 residues long. Germline V gene sequence: CDR1 SGHRS, CDR2 YFSETQ. V was cut by 4 bases and J by 4 bases, with 14 bases left in between. The CDR3 DNA is TGCGCCAGCAGCCCGGAGAAGGGAAGCACTGAAGCTTTCTTT. It codes for CASSPEKGSTEAFF.

Details on this clonotype: The library was designed around alpha chains, so this beta chain is a stray read whose abundance carries little weight. V and J are TRBV5-1 and TRBJ2-1, with 10 bases matching TRBD2. The CDR3 runs 17 residues. The germline V gene encodes CDR1 SGHRS and CDR2 YFSETQ. V was clipped by 0 bases and J by 8 bases; unmatched bases: 11. The CDR3 bases are TGCGCCAGCAGCTTGGAGCTAGCGGGAGTGGGTTCGGATGAGCAGTTCTTC. Translated: CASSLELAGVGSDEQFF.

About this clonotype itself: This beta chain was picked up by a library intended for alpha chains and is off target, so its count carries little meaning. This sequence joins TRBV20-1 and TRBJ2-2, with TRBD2 as a possible D gene (5 bases). V was shortened by 1 base and J by 1 base, with 13 bases between the two germline ends. Germline-derived CDR1 and CDR2 are DFQATT and SNEGSKA (reference sequence). This CDR3 comprises 16 residues. CDR3 protein: CSARVSGLLNTGELFF. The CDR3 DNA follows: TGCAGTGCTAGAGTGTCGGGGTTGTTGAACACCGGGGAGCTGTTTTTT.

Regarding this clonotype: This beta chain is a stray read from a library made for alpha chains; its abundance is not meaningful. This chain uses TRBV20-1 with TRBJ2-7, with D hard to call. Trimming took off 5 bases at V and 5 bases at J, with 16 bases between the two ends. In germline, CDR1 is DFQATT, CDR2 SNEGSKA (reference sequence). The CDR3 consists of 13 residues. The CDR3 bases are TGCAGTGCTCTCCCGGGCCACTTCGACGAGCAGTACTTC. Protein sequence: CSALPGHFDEQYF.

On this clonotype: This beta chain slipped into a library made for alpha chains as a stray read, so its size is not meaningful. The chain employs TRBV27 and TRBJ2-7; TRBD1 is a possible D gene (6 bases). Trimming took off 3 bases at V and 0 bases at J, with 9 bases between the two ends. CDR3 length equals 14 residues. CDR1 MNHEY and CDR2 SMNVEV come from the germline V gene (reference sequence). CDR3 DNA sequence: TGTGCCAGCAGTTTGACAGGCCTCTCCTACGAGCAGTACTTC. This sequence encodes CASSLTGLSYEQYF.

For this clonotype: This beta chain lies outside the target of a library built for alpha chains; its clone size means little. The CDR3 bases are TGTGCCATTTCACCGGGACAGGGACACAATGAGCAGTTCTTC. Translating gives CAISPGQGHNEQFF. This chain uses TRBV10-3 with TRBJ2-1; 9 positions match TRBD1. J lost 5 bases, V lost 9 bases, and 8 bases had no gene match. The CDR3 consists of 14 residues. Germline lookup yields CDR1 ENHRY and CDR2 SYGVKD.

Details on this clonotype: In a library made to pick up alpha chains, this beta chain is a stray read with a size that means little. The chain links TRBV6-2 or TRBV6-3 to TRBJ1-1, with D hard to call. This CDR3 comprises 13 residues. Germline-derived CDR1 and CDR2 are MNHEY and SVGEGT. V was clipped by 5 bases and J by 0 bases, with 7 bases between them. CDR3 nucleotides: TGTGCCAGCAGTGATGTGGTGAACACTGAAGCTTTCTTT. It yields the protein CASSDVVNTEAFF.

Regarding this clonotype: Because the library targeted alpha chains, this beta chain is an off-target read whose size means little. The chain carries TRBV5-6 and TRBJ2-1; D remains ambiguous. The CDR3 loop spans 12 amino acids. CDR1 and CDR2 from the germline V gene are SGHDT and YYEEEE. Trimming pared 3 bases from V and 12 bases from J, leaving 13 bases between. The CDR3 loop reads CASSWDDQGQFF. CDR3 nucleotides: TGTGCCAGCAGCTGGGATGACCAAGGGCAGTTCTTC.

Points on this clonotype: Within a library made for alpha chains, this beta chain is off target, and its count is uninformative. The genes are TRBV5-1 and TRBJ1-2; 12 nucleotides match TRBD1. The junction had 7 bases not matched to a gene; V was cut back by 4 bases and J by 6 bases. The germline gives CDR1 SGHRS, CDR2 YFSETQ. This CDR3 comprises 15 residues. Here the CDR3 reads CASSLRDRGPNGYTF. The CDR3 nucleotides are TGCGCCAGCAGCCTCCGGGACAGGGGGCCCAATGGCTACACCTTC. Full variable domain (rest looked up from reference TRBV5-1 and TRBJ1-2): KAGVTQTPRYLIKTRGQQVTLSCSPISGHRSVSWYQQTPGQGLQFLFEYFSETQRNKGNFPGRFSGRQFSNSRSEMNVSTLELGDSALYLCASSLRDRGPNGYTFGSGTRLTVV.

In this sample, this clonotype turned up once. Little can be read into the size of this beta chain, an off-target read in a library designed for alpha chains. The chain uses TRBV6-5 and TRBJ1-2, with D possibly being TRBD1 (5 bases). CDR1 and CDR2 (germline): MNHEY, SVGAGI. This CDR3 spans 14 amino acids. V lost 4 bases, J lost 6 bases, and 15 bases lay in between. The CDR3 loop reads CASSFGTPRDGYTF. In nucleotides, the CDR3 is TGTGCCAGCAGTTTCGGGACTCCTAGGGATGGCTACACCTTC.